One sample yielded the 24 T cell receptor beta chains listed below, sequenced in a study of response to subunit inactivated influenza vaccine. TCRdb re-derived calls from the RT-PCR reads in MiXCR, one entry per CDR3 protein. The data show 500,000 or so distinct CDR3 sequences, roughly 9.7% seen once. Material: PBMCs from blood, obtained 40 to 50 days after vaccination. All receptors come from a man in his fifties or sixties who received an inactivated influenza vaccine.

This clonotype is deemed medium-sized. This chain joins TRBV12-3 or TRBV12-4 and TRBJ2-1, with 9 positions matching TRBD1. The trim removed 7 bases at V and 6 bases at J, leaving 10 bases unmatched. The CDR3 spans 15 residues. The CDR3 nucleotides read TGTGCCAGCACCATAGGGACAGGGAGCGGCAATGAGCAGTTCTTC. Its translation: CASTIGTGSGNEQFF.

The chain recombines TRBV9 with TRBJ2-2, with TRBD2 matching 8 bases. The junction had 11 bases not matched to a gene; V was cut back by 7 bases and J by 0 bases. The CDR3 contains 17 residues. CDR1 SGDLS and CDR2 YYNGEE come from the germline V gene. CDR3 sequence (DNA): TGTGCCAGCCAGGGGCGGGAGGACCTTGCGAACACCGGGGAGCTGTTTTTT. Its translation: CASQGREDLANTGELFF.

The CDR3 bases are TGTGCCAGCAGCACACCTTTCAGGGGATCGAAGTACAATGAGCAGTTCTTC. Amino acid sequence: CASSTPFRGSKYNEQFF. The genes are TRBV9 and TRBJ2-1, with a possible D match to TRBD1 (6 bases). Germline values: CDR1 SGDLS, CDR2 YYNGEE. The CDR3 spans 17 residues. V lost 4 bases and J 4 bases, leaving 21 bases between the germline ends. Full variable domain (missing parts from reference TRBV9 and TRBJ2-1): DSGVTQTPKHLITATGQRVTLRCSPRSGDLSVYWYQQSLDQGLQFLIQYYNGEERAKGNILERFSAQQFPDLHSELNLSSLELGDSALYFCASSTPFRGSKYNEQFFGPGTRLTVL.

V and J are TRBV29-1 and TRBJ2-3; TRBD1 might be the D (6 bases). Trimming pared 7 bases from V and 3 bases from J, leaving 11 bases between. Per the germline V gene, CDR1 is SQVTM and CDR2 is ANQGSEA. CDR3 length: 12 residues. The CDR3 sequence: CSGGQGTDTQYF. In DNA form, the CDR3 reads TGCAGCGGAGGTCAGGGGACAGATACGCAGTATTTT.

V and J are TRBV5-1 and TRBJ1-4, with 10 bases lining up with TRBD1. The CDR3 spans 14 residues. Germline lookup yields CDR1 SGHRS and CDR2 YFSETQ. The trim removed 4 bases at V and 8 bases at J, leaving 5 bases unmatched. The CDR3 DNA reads TGCGCCAGCAGCCGGGACAGGGGTAAAGAAAAACTGTTTTTT. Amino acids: CASSRDRGKEKLFF.

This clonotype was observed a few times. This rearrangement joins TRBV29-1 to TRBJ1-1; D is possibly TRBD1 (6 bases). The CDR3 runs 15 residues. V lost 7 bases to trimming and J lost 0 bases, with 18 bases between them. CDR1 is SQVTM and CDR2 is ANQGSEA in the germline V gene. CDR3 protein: CSAQQGYSMNTEAFF. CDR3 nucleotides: TGCAGCGCCCAACAGGGTTATAGCATGAACACTGAAGCTTTCTTT. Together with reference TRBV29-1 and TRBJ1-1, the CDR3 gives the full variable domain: SAVISQKPSRDICQRGTSLTIQCQVDSQVTMMFWYRQQPGQSLTLIATANQGSEATYESGFVIDKFPISRPNLTFSTLTVSNMSPEDSSIYLCSAQQGYSMNTEAFFGQGTRLTVV.

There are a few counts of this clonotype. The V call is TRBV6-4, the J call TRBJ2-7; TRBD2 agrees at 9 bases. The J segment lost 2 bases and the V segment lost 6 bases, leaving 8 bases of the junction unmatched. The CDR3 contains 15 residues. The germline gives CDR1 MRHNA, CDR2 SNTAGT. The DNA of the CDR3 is TGTGCCAGCAGCCGGGGGACTAGCAGGCCCTACGAGCAGTACTTC. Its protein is CASSRGTSRPYEQYF.

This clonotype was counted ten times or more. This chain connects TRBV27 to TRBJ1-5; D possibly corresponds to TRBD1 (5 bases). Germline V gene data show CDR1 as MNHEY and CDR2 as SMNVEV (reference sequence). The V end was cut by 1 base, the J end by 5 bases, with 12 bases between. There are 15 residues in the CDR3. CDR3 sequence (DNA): TGTGCCAGCAGTTTATGGGGCACTGGGGATCAGCCCCAGCATTTT. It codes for CASSLWGTGDQPQHF.

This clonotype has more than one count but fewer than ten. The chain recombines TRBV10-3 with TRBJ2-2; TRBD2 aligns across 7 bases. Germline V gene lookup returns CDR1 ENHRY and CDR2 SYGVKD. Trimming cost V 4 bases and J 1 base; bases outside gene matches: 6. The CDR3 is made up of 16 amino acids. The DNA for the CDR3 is TGTGCCATCAGTGGGGGGGGTAGCGTGAACACCGGGGAGCTGTTTTTT. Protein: CAISGGGSVNTGELFF.

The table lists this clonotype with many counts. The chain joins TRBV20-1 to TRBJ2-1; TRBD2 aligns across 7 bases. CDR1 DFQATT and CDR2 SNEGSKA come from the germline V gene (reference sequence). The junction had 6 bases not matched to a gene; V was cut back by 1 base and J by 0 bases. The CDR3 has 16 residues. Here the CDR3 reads CSARGYLAVSYNEQFF. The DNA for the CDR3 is TGCAGTGCTAGAGGATATCTAGCGGTCTCCTACAATGAGCAGTTCTTC.

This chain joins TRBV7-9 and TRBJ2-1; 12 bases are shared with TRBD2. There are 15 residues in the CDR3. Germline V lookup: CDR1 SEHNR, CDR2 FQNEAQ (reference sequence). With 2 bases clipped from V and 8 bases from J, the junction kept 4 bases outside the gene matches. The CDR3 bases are TGTGCCAGCAGCTTATCTAGCGGGAGGGCCCATGAGCAGTTCTTC. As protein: CASSLSSGRAHEQFF.

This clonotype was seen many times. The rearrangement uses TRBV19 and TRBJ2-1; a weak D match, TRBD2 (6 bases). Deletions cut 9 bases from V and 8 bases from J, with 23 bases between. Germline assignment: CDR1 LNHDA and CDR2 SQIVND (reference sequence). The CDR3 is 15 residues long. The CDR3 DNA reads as TGTGCCAGCTCCTTTGGCGGGATCGGAGGCCATGAGCAGTTCTTC. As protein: CASSFGGIGGHEQFF.

CDR3 residues: CSASGDTRDYGYTF. Written as DNA, the CDR3 is TGCAGTGCTAGCGGTGACACGCGAGACTATGGCTACACCTTC. The V and J genes are TRBV20-1 and TRBJ1-2, with D uncertain. V was shortened by 3 bases and J by 3 bases, with 14 bases between the two germline ends. The CDR3 sequence is 14 residues long. Germline CDR1 and CDR2: DFQATT and SNEGSKA (reference sequence).

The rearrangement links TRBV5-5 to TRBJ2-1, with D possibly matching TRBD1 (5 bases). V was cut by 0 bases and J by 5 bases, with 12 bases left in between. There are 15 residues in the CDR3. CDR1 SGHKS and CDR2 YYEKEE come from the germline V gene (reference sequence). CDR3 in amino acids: CASSLVTGWDNEQFF. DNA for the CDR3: TGTGCCAGCAGCTTGGTCACAGGTTGGGACAATGAGCAGTTCTTC.

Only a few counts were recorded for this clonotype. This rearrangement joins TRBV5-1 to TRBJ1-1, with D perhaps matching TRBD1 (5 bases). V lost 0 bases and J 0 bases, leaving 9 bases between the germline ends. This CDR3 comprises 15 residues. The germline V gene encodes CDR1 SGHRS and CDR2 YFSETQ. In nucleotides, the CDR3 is TGCGCCAGCAGCTTGGAGGCAGGGATGAACACTGAAGCTTTCTTT. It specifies CASSLEAGMNTEAFF.

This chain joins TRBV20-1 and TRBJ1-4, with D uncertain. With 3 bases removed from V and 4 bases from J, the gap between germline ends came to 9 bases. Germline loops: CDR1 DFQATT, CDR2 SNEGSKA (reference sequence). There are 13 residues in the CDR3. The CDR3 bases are TGCAGTGCTAGGGCCCCGCTTAATGAAAAACTGTTTTTT. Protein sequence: CSARAPLNEKLFF.

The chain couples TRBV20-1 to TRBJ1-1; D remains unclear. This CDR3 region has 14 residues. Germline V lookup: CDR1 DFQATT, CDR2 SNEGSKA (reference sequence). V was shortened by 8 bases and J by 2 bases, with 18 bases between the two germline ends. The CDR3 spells CSFLQKDYNTEAFF. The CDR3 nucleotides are TGCAGTTTCCTCCAGAAAGATTACAACACTGAAGCTTTCTTT.

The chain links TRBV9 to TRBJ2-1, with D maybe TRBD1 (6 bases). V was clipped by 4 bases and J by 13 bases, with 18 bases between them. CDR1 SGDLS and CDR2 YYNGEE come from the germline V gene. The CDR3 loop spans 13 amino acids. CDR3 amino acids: CASSPKWGPDQFF. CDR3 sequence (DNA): TGTGCCAGCAGCCCCAAGTGGGGGCCGGACCAGTTCTTC.

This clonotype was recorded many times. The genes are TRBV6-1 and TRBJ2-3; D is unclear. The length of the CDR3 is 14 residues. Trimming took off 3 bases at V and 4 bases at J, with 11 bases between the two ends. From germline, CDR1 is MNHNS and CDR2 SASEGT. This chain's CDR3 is CASSEAGSADTQYF. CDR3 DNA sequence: TGTGCCAGCAGTGAGGCCGGAAGCGCAGATACGCAGTATTTT.

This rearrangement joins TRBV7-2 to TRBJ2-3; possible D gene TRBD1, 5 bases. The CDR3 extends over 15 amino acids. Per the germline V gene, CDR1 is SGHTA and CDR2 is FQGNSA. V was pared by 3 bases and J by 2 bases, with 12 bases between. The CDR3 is CASSLFGADTDTQYF. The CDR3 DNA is TGTGCCAGCAGCTTGTTTGGGGCGGACACAGATACGCAGTATTTT.

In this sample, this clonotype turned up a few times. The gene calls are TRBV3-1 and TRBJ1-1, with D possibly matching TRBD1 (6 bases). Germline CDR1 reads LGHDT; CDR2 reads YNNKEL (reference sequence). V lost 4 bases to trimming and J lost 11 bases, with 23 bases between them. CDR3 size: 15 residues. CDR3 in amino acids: CASSRVPGGPVVAFF. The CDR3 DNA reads TGTGCCAGCAGCCGTGTCCCCGGGGGCCCGGTAGTTGCTTTCTTT.

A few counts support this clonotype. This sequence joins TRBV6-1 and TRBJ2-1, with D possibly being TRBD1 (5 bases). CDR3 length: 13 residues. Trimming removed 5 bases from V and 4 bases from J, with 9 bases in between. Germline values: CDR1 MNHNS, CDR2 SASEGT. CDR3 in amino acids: CASSKGNYNEQFF. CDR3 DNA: TGTGCCAGCAGTAAGGGGAATTACAATGAGCAGTTCTTC.

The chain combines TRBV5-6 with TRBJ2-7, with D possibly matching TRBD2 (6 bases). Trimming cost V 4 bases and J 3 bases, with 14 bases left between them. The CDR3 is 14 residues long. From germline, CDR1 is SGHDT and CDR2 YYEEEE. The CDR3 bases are TGTGCCAGCAGCCCATCGGTGGGACTCTACGAGCAGTACTTC. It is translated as CASSPSVGLYEQYF.

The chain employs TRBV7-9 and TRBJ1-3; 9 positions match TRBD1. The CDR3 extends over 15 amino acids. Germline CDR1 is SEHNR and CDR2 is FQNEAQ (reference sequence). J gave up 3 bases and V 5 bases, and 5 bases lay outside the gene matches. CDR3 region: CASSQGQGLGNTIYF. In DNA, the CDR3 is TGTGCCAGCAGCCAAGGACAGGGGCTTGGAAACACCATATATTTT.